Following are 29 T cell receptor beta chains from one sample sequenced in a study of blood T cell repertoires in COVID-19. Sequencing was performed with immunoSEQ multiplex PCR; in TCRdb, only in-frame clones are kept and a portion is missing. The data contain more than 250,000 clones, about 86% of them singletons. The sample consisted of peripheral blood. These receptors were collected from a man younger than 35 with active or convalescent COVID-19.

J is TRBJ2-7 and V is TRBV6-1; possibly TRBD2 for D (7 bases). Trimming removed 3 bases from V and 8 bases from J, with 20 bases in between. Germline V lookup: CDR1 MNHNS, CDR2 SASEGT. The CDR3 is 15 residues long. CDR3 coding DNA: TGTGCCAGCAGTGATGGGAGGGCGTACAGGGATCAGCAGTACTTC. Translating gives CASSDGRAYRDQQYF.

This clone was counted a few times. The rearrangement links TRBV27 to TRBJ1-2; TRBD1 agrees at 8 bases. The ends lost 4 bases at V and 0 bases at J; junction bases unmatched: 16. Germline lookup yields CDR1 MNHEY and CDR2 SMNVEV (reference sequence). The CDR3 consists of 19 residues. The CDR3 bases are TGTGCCAGCAGTTATATACGCGACGCAGGGGGCCTTCCTAACTATGGCTACACCTTC. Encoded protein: CASSYIRDAGGLPNYGYTF.

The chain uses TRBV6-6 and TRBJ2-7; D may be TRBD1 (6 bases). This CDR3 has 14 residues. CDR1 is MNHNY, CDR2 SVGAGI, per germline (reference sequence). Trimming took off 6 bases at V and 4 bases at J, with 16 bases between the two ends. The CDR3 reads CASRSTGVKYEQYF. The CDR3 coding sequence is TGTGCCAGCAGGTCGACAGGAGTAAAGTACGAGCAGTACTTC.

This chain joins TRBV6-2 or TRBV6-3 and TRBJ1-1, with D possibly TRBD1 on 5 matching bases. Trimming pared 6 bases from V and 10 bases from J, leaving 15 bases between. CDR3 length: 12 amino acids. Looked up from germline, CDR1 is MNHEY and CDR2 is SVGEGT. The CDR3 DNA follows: TGTGCCAGCAGCGTTCCGGGACTGTCAGCTTTCTTT. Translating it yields CASSVPGLSAFF.

CDR3 loop: CASSRNRDSEKLFF. The CDR3 bases are TGTGCCAGCAGTCGCAACCGGGACAGTGAAAAACTGTTTTTT. The gene calls are TRBV6-5 and TRBJ1-4; 7 positions agree with TRBD1. Germline-derived CDR1 and CDR2 are MNHEY and SVGAGI. Trimming took 5 bases from V and 7 from J; bases not matched to a gene: 7. The CDR3 sequence is 14 residues long.

Here the CDR3 reads CASSIGGAGNTIYF. The CDR3 DNA reads as TGTGCCAGTAGTATAGGGGGAGCTGGAAACACCATATATTTT. V and J are TRBV19 and TRBJ1-3; D unclear. Germline CDR1 LNHDA, CDR2 SQIVND (reference sequence). Between the trimmed V and J ends, which lost 1 base and 2 bases, there was a span of 6 bases. CDR3 length: 14 amino acids.

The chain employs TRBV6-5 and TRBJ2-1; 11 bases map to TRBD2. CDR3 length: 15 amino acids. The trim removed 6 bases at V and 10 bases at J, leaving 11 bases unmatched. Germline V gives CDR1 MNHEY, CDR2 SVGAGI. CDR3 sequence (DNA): TGTGCCAGCAGAAAGGGGGGGACTAGCGGCCAAGAGCAGTTCTTC. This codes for CASRKGGTSGQEQFF.

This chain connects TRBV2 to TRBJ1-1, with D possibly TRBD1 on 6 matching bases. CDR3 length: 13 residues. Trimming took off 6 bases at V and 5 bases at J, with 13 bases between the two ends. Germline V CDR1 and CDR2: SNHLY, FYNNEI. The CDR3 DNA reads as TGTGCCAGCAGGCAACAGGGATGGACTGAAGCTTTCTTT. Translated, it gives CASRQQGWTEAFF.

This CDR3 is CASSRQAENSPLHF. As DNA, the CDR3 is TGCGCCAGCAGCCGACAGGCGGAGAATTCACCCCTCCACTTT. The V gene is TRBV5-1, the J gene TRBJ1-6; weak D call: TRBD1 (6 bases). Trimming pared 4 bases from V and 7 bases from J, leaving 12 bases between. The germline V gene encodes CDR1 SGHRS and CDR2 YFSETQ. This CDR3 has 14 residues.

Here the CDR3 reads CASSVDSRNTEAFF. DNA of the CDR3: TGTGCCAGCAGCGTAGACAGCCGAAACACTGAAGCTTTCTTT. V gene TRBV9 combines with J gene TRBJ1-1; D call uncertain. The CDR3 is 14 amino acids. The germline V gene has CDR1 SGDLS and CDR2 YYNGEE. The ends were cut back, 0 bases at V and 2 bases at J, with 8 bases in the middle.

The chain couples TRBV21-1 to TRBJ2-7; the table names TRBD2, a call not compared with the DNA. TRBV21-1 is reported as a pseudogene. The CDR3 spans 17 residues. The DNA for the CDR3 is TGTGCCAGCAGCAAAGAAATGAGGACTAGCGGGAGTTACGAGCAGTACTTC. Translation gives CASSKEMRTSGSYEQYF.

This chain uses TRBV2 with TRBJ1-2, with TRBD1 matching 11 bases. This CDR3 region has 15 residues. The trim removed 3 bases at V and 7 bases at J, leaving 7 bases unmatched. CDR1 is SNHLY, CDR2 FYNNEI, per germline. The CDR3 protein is CASSEEGTGGIGYTF. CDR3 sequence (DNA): TGTGCCAGCAGTGAGGAGGGGACAGGGGGAATTGGCTACACCTTC.

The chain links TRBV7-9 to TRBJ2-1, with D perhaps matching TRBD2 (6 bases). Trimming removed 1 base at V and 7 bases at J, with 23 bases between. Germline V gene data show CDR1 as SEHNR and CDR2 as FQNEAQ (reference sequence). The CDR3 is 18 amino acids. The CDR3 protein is CASSLVPGEGTIGNEQFF. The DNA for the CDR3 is TGTGCCAGCAGCTTAGTCCCGGGGGAAGGGACGATTGGGAATGAGCAGTTCTTC. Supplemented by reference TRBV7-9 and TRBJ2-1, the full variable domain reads DTGVSQNPRHKITKRGQNVTFRCDPISEHNRLYWYRQTLGQGPEFLTYFQNEAQLEKSRLLSDRFSAERPKGSFSTLEIQRTEQGDSAMYLCASSLVPGEGTIGNEQFFGPGTRLTVL.

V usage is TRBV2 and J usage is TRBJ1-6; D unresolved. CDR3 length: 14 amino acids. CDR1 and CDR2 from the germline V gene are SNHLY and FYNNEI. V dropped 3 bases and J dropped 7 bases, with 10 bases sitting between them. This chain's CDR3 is CASSEEADNSPLHF. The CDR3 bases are TGTGCCAGCAGTGAGGAGGCAGACAATTCACCCCTCCACTTT.

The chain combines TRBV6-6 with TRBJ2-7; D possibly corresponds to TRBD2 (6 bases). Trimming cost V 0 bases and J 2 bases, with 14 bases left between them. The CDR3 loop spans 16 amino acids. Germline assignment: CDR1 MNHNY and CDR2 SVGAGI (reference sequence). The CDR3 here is CASSYSTGSGPYEQYF. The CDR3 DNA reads TGTGCCAGCAGTTACTCGACCGGTAGCGGCCCCTACGAGCAGTACTTC.

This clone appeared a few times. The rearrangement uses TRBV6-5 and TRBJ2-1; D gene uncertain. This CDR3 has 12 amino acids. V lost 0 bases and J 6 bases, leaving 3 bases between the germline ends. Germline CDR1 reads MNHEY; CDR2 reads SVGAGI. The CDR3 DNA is TGTGCCAGCAGTTACTCGGCCAATGAGCAGTTCTTC. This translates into CASSYSANEQFF.

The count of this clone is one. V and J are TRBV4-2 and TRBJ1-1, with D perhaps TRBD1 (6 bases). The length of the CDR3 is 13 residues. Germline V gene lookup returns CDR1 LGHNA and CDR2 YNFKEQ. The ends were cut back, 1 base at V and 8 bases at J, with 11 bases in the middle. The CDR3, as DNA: TGTGCCAGCAGCCAAGCGGGGACACCCGAAGCTTTCTTT. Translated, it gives CASSQAGTPEAFF.

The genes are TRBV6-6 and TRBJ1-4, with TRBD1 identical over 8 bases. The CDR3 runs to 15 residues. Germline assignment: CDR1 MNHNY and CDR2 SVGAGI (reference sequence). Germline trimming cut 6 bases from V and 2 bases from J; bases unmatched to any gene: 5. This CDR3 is CASSRGQGTNEKLFF. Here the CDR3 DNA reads TGTGCCAGCAGCCGCGGACAGGGTACTAATGAAAAACTGTTTTTT.

DNA of the CDR3: TGTGCCAGCAGCGAAGACAGGGTCAACTATGGCTACACCTTC. It specifies CASSEDRVNYGYTF. This chain connects TRBV7-9 to TRBJ1-2; the match to TRBD1 covers 7 bases. Trimming took 5 bases from V and 2 from J; bases not matched to a gene: 5. The CDR3 has 14 amino acids. Looked up from germline, CDR1 is SEHNR and CDR2 is FQNEAQ (reference sequence). The full variable domain, rest sourced from reference TRBV7-9 and TRBJ1-2, is DTGVSQNPRHKITKRGQNVTFRCDPISEHNRLYWYRQTLGQGPEFLTYFQNEAQLEKSRLLSDRFSAERPKGSFSTLEIQRTEQGDSAMYLCASSEDRVNYGYTFGSGTRLTVV.

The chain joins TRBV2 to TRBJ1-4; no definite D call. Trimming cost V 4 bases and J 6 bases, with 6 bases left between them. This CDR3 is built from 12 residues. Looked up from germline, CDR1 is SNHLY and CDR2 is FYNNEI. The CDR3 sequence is CASSAPDEKLFF. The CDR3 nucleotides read TGTGCCAGCAGTGCACCGGATGAAAAACTGTTTTTT.

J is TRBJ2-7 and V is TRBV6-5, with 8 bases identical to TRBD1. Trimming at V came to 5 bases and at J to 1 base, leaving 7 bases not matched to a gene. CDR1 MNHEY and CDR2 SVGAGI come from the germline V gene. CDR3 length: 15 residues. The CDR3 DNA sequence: TGTGCCAGCAGTCCACTCGGACAGGGATCCTACGAGCAGTACTTC. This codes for CASSPLGQGSYEQYF.

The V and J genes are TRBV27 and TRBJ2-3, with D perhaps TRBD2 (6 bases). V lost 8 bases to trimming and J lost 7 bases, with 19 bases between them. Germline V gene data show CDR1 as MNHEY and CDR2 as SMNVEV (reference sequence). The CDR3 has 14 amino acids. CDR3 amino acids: CASPPEGPFYTQYF. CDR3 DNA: TGTGCCAGCCCTCCGGAGGGTCCATTTTATACGCAGTATTTT.

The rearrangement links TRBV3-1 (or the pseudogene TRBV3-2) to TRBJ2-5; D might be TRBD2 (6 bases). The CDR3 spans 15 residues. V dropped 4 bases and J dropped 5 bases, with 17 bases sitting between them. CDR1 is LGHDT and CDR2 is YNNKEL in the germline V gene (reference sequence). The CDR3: CASSLQGGDWETQYF. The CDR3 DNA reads TGTGCCAGCAGCCTACAAGGCGGGGACTGGGAGACCCAGTACTTC.

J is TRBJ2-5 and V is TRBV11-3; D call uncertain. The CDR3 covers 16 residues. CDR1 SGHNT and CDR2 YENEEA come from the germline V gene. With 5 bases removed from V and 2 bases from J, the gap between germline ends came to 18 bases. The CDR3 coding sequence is TGTGCCAGCAGCAACAAACCGGGTGGAACTCAAGAGACCCAGTACTTC. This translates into CASSNKPGGTQETQYF.

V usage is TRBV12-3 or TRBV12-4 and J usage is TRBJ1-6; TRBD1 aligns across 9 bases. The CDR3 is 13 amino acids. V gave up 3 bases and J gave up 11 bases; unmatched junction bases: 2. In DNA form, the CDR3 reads TGTGCCAGCAGTTTCGGGACAGGGACACCCCTCCACTTT. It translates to CASSFGTGTPLHF.

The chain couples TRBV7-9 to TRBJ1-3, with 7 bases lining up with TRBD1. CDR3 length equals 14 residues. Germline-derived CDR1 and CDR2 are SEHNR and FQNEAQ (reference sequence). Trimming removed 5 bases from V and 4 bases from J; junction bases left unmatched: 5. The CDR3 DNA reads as TGTGCCAGCAGCAGGGGACAGCAAGGAAACACCATATATTTT. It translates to CASSRGQQGNTIYF.

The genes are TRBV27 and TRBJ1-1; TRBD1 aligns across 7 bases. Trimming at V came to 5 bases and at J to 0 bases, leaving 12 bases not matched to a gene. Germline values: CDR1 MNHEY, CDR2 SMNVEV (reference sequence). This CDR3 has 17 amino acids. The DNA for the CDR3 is TGTGCCAGCAGTATCAGGGGGTTAGGTTCTTTGAACACTGAAGCTTTCTTT. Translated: CASSIRGLGSLNTEAFF.

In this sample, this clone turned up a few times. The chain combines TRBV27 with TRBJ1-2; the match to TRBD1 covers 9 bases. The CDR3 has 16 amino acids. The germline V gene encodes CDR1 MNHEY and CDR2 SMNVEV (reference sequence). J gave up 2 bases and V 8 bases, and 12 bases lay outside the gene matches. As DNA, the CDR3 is TGTGCCAGCGCCAGAGGACAGGGGATGTACAACTATGGCTACACCTTC. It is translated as CASARGQGMYNYGYTF.

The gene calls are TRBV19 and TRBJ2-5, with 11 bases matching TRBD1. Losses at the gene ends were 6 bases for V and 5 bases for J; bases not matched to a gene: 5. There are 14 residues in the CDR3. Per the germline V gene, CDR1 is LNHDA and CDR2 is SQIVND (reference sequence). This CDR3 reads CASSGTGGFETQYF. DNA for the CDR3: TGTGCCAGTAGCGGGACAGGGGGATTCGAGACCCAGTACTTC.